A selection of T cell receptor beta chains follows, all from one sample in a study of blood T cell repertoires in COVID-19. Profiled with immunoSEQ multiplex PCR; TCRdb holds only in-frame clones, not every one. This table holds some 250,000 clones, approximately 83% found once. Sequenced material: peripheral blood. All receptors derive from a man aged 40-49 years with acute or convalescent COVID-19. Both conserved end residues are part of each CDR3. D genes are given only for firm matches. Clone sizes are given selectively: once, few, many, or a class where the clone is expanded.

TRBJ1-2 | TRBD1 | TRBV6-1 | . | CASSEDRGGGYTF | TGTGCCAGCAGTGAAGACAGGGGCGGAGGCTACACCTTC
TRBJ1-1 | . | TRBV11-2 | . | CASSPRGFTEAFF | TGTGCCAGCAGCCCACGGGGATTCACTGAAGCTTTCTTT
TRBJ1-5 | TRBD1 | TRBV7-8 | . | CASSLVRTGENQPQHF | TGTGCCAGCAGCTTAGTCAGGACAGGGGAAAATCAGCCCCAGCATTTT
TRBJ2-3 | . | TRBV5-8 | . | CASSRGGPDTQYF | TGTGCCAGCAGCCGAGGGGGTCCAGATACGCAGTATTTT
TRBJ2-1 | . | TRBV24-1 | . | CATSDHSDSYNEQFF | TGTGCCACCAGTGATCATAGCGACTCCTACAATGAGCAGTTCTTC
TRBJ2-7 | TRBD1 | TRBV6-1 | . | CASSDGQGTEQYF | TGTGCCAGCAGTGACGGACAGGGAACCGAGCAGTACTTC
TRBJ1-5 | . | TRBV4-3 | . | CASSQSGNQPQHF | TGCGCCAGCAGCCAGTCAGGGAATCAGCCCCAGCATTTT
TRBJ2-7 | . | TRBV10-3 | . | CAISDSRGNYEQYF | TGTGCCATCAGTGACTCACGGGGTAACTACGAGCAGTACTTC
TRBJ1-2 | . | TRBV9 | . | CASSVEPSNYGYTF | TGTGCCAGCAGCGTAGAGCCAAGTAACTATGGCTACACCTTC
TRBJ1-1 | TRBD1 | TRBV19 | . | CASSRRQGANTEAFF | TGTGCCAGTAGTAGGCGACAGGGGGCAAACACTGAAGCTTTCTTT
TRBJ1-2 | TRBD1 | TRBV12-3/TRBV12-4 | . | CASSPGTVYGYTF | TGTGCCAGCAGTCCCGGGACAGTCTATGGCTACACCTTC
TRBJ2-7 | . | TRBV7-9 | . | CASSLARGIGYEQYF | TGTGCCAGCAGCTTAGCCCGGGGTATCGGGTACGAGCAGTACTTC
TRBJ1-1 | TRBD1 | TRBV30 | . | CAWSVAGGFGEAFF | TGTGCCTGGAGTGTTGCAGGGGGGTTCGGTGAAGCTTTCTTT
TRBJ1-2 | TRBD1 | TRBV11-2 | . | CASSHTGGTNYGYTF | TGTGCCAGCAGCCACACAGGGGGGACCAACTATGGCTACACCTTC
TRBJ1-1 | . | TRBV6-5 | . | CASSYSAGAAFF | TGTGCCAGCAGTTACTCGGCAGGGGCAGCTTTCTTT
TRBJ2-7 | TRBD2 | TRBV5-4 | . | CASSSKQGLAGGQYF | TGTGCCAGCAGCTCAAAACAGGGACTAGCGGGAGGGCAGTACTTC
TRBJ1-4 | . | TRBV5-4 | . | CASSSDSSTNEKLFF | TGTGCCAGCAGCTCGGACAGTTCAACTAATGAAAAACTGTTTTTT
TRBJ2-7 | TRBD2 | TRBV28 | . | CASSPRLSGSWQYF | TGTGCCAGCAGCCCTAGACTTAGCGGGAGCTGGCAGTACTTC
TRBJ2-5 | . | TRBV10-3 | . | CATRTPGDEETQYF | TGTGCCACCCGGACCCCAGGGGATGAAGAGACCCAGTACTTC
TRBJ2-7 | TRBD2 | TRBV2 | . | CASKSGLAGGPYEQYF | TGTGCCAGCAAATCAGGACTAGCGGGAGGCCCCTACGAGCAGTACTTC
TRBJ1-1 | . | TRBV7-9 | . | CASSQPEGAFF | TGTGCCAGCAGCCAGCCTGAGGGAGCTTTCTTT
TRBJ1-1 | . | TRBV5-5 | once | CASSTATGKNTEAFF | TGTGCCAGCAGCACCGCGACAGGAAAGAACACTGAAGCTTTCTTT
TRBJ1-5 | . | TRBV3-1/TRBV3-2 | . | CASPHPDGVNRNQPQHF | TGTGCCAGCCCGCACCCAGACGGGGTGAATCGCAATCAGCCCCAGCATTTT
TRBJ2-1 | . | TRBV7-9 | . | CASSLALAPNNEQFF | TGTGCCAGCAGCTTAGCTCTAGCGCCCAACAATGAGCAGTTCTTC
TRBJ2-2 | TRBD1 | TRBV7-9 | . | CASSSLRQGAGTGELFF | TGTGCCAGCAGTTCCCTGAGACAGGGGGCAGGCACCGGGGAGCTGTTTTTT
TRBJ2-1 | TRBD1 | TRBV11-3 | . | CASSRTGGNNEQFF | TGTGCCAGCAGCCGAACAGGGGGAAACAATGAGCAGTTCTTC
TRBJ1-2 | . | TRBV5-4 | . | CASSVTGIGNGYTF | TGTGCCAGCAGCGTAACAGGGATTGGCAATGGCTACACCTTC
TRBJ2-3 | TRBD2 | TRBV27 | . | CASSRLTSGYTDTQYF | TGTGCCAGCAGTAGGTTGACTAGCGGGTACACAGATACGCAGTATTTT
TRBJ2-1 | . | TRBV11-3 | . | CASSSGTHIFNEQFF | TGTGCCAGCAGCAGTGGGACTCATATATTCAATGAGCAGTTCTTC
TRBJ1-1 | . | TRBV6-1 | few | CASSELTKGWNTEAFF | TGTGCCAGCAGTGAATTGACGAAGGGGTGGAACACTGAAGCTTTCTTT
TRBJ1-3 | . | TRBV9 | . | CASSGGEGNTIYF | TGTGCCAGCAGCGGGGGGGAAGGAAACACCATATATTTT
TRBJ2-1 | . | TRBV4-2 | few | CASSQDRLTYNEQFF | TGTGCCAGCAGCCAAGACCGACTAACCTACAATGAGCAGTTCTTC
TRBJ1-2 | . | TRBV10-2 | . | CASSEREGGYTF | TGCGCCAGCAGTGAGAGGGAGGGTGGCTACACCTTC
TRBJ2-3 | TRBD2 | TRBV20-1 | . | CSASGLATDTQYF | TGCAGTGCTAGTGGACTAGCCACAGATACGCAGTATTTT
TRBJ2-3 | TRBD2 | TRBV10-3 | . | CASRTSGSGDTQYF | TGTGCCAGCCGGACTAGCGGGAGTGGGGATACGCAGTATTTT
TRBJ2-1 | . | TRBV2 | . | CASLALNEQFF | TGTGCCAGCCTAGCGCTCAATGAGCAGTTCTTC
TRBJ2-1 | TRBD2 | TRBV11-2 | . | CASSLRGRAVWGDNEQFF | TGTGCCAGCAGCTTACGGGGGAGGGCAGTATGGGGCGACAATGAGCAGTTCTTC
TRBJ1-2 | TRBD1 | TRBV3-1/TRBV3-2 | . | CASSQAGQGVGGYTF | TGTGCCAGCAGCCAGGCCGGACAGGGGGTGGGTGGCTACACCTTC
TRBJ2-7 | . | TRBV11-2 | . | CASSLVTYEQYF | TGTGCCAGCAGCTTAGTCACCTACGAGCAGTACTTC
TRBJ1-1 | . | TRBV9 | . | CASSRTPWTEAFF | TGTGCCAGCAGCCGGACACCTTGGACTGAAGCTTTCTTT
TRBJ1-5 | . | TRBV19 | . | CASSMRGWQVQPQHF | TGTGCCAGTAGTATGAGAGGGTGGCAGGTTCAGCCCCAGCATTTT
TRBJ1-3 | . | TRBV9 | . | CASSVVLGETIYF | TGTGCCAGCAGCGTAGTTCTGGGAGAAACCATATATTTT
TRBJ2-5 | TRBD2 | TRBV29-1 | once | CSVGGGETQYF | TGCAGCGTTGGGGGGGGTGAGACCCAGTACTTC
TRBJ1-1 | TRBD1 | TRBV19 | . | CASSIQGVNTEAFF | TGTGCCAGTAGTATACAGGGGGTGAACACTGAAGCTTTCTTT
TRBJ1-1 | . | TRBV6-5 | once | CASNPPDSEAFF | TGTGCCAGCAACCCCCCCGACAGTGAAGCTTTCTTT
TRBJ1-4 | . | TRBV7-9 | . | CASSLAFGVNEKLFF | TGTGCCAGCAGCTTAGCGTTCGGGGTAAATGAAAAACTGTTTTTT
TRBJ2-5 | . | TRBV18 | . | CASSRETQYF | TGTGCCAGCTCGCGGGAGACCCAGTACTTC
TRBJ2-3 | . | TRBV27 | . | CASTRLREKKDTQYF | TGTGCCAGCACTCGGCTGAGGGAGAAGAAAGATACGCAGTATTTT
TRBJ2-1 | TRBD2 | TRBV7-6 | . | CASSRPLAGGTYNEQFF | TGTGCCAGCAGCAGGCCGTTAGCGGGAGGCACCTACAATGAGCAGTTCTTC
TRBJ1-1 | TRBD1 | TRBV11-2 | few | CASSFSSRGDTEAFF | TGTGCCAGCAGCTTCTCCTCCAGGGGGGACACTGAAGCTTTCTTT
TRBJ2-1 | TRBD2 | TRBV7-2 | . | CASSPPGTRGNEQFF | TGTGCCAGCAGCCCGCCCGGGACTAGGGGGAATGAGCAGTTCTTC
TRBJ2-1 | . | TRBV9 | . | CASSLGQYNEQFF | TGTGCCAGCAGCCTCGGACAGTACAATGAGCAGTTCTTC
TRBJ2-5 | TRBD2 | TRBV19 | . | CASSIAASGRGETQYF | TGTGCCAGTAGTATCGCGGCTAGCGGGAGGGGGGAGACCCAGTACTTC
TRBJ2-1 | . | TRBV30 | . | CAWSDGRLFNEQFF | TGTGCCTGGAGTGACGGGAGATTATTCAATGAGCAGTTCTTC
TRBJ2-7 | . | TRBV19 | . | CASSMVERGEQYF | TGTGCCAGTAGTATGGTCGAGAGGGGGGAGCAGTACTTC
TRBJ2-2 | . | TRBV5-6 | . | CASSLERRTGELFF | TGTGCCAGCAGCCTCGAGCGGCGCACCGGGGAGCTGTTTTTT
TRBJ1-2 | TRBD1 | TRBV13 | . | CASSYKKGTGAGYTF | TGTGCCAGCAGCTATAAAAAAGGGACAGGGGCCGGCTACACCTTC
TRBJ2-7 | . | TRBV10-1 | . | CASSGVRDNFWEQYF | TGCGCCAGCAGTGGAGTTCGGGATAATTTTTGGGAGCAGTACTTC
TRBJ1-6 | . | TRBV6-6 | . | CATSREGNSPLHF | TGTGCCACCTCCAGGGAGGGTAATTCACCCCTCCACTTT
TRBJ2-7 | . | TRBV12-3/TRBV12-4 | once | CASSPVTVYEQYF | TGTGCCAGCAGCCCGGTTACAGTCTACGAGCAGTACTTC